This section outlines one TCR beta chain sequence together with its context. Using immunoSEQ multiplex PCR, the repertoire was profiled, and TCRdb retains in-frame clones only, with some absent. The sample consists of about 79,000 clones, around 94% of them appearing once. The sample comes from a study of OX40 agonist ivuxolimab in advanced cancers. Unmatched junction bases numbered 2, after V lost 1 base and J lost 1 base. The CDR3 is 15 amino acids. CDR1 SGHTS and CDR2 YDEGEE come from the germline V gene. Sample: CD4+ or CD8+ T cells sorted from blood, taken in a trial of the OX40 agonist ivuxolimab. The J gene is TRBJ1-1, the V gene TRBV5-8, with 9 bases matching TRBD1. The sequence was obtained from an adult with an advanced solid tumor such as melanoma, head and neck, liver or kidney cancer. In DNA form, the CDR3 reads TGTGCCAGCAGCTTGTTGACAGGGGGGAACACTGAAGCTTTCTTT. This codes for CASSLLTGGNTEAFF.